The clone carrying this TCR beta chain has only a few counts. Antigen: not known. Unique molecular identifiers tagged the TCRbeta library. TCRdb re-called the PCR reads through MiXCR, storing one row per CDR3 protein. The sample has hundreds of thousands of distinct CDR3 sequences, over 10% seen once; the top ten hold roughly 2.3%. V lost 4 bases, J lost 6 bases, and 18 bases lay in between. The CDR3 contains 16 residues. The germline gives CDR1 SGHTA, CDR2 FQGNSA. The sample belongs to a study of T-cell reconstitution after alpha-beta-depleted transplantation in children. Broader study findings: The origin of high day-60 TCRbeta diversity in some patients lay in surviving recipient T cells and thymic progenitors. The authors attributed T-cell counts and diversity one year after transplant mostly to newly produced T cells.

The TCR was taken from a male patient between 10 and 17 years old who had a stem cell transplant for acute myeloid leukemia, so the T cells may come from the graft donor. The sequencing used PBMCs, mostly from graft donor cells, collected 360 days after TCRalphabeta/CD19-depleted stem cell transplant. This chain connects TRBV7-2 to TRBJ2-2; D unclear. The CDR3 DNA sequence: TGTGCCAGCAGCTCCCCCCGACTTCTAGAGTCCGGGGAGCTGTTTTTT. Its protein is CASSSPRLLESGELFF.